This passage covers 25 T cell receptor beta chains from one sample sequenced in a study of cytomegalovirus exposure and HLA in healthy donors. Some clones are missing from TCRdb's copy, which holds only in-frame ones; the method was immunoSEQ multiplex PCR. Of around 190,000 clones listed, more than 75% are singletons. The sequenced sample consisted of PBMCs. Every receptor here comes from a man aged 25-40 years in good health and CMV-seropositive.

This chain uses TRBV5-1 with TRBJ1-4, with D uncertain. Deletions cut 2 bases from V and 5 bases from J, with 10 bases between. CDR1 is SGHRS, CDR2 YFSETQ, per germline. The CDR3 spans 14 residues. The CDR3 region is CASSFGRSNEKLFF. The DNA for the CDR3 is TGCGCCAGCAGCTTCGGGAGGTCGAATGAAAAACTGTTTTTT.

CDR3 DNA: TGTGCCAGCTCGGGGGGCGCCGGTGAAAAACTGTTTTTT. It translates to CASSGGAGEKLFF. This chain links TRBV6-5 with TRBJ1-4; TRBD1 is a possible D gene (6 bases). Germline values: CDR1 MNHEY, CDR2 SVGAGI. This CDR3 comprises 13 residues. V was trimmed by 8 bases and J by 7 bases, leaving 14 bases between them.

The chain couples TRBV14 to TRBJ2-7; either TRBD1 or TRBD2 may fit D (6 bases each). This CDR3 has 16 residues. Trimming pared 1 base from V and 7 bases from J, leaving 20 bases between. CDR1 is SGHDN, CDR2 FVKESK, per germline. CDR3 sequence: CASSQGIGGPAEEQYF. In nucleotides, the CDR3 is TGTGCCAGCAGCCAAGGCATTGGGGGGCCCGCGGAGGAGCAGTACTTC. The whole variable domain, remainder taken from reference TRBV14 and TRBJ2-7, is EAGVTQFPSHSVIEKGQTVTLRCDPISGHDNLYWYRRVMGKEIKFLLHFVKESKQDESGMPNNRFLAERTGGTYSTLKVQPAELEDSGVYFCASSQGIGGPAEEQYFGPGTRLTVT.

The V gene is TRBV6-1, the J gene TRBJ1-3; no firm D call. Germline V gives CDR1 MNHNS, CDR2 SASEGT. This CDR3 comprises 14 residues. Trimming shortened V by 7 bases and J by 0 bases, and 10 bases separated the two germline ends. CDR3 bases: TGTGCCAGCACGCCGGGGATCTCTGGAAACACCATATATTTT. This encodes CASTPGISGNTIYF.

V usage is TRBV7-9 and J usage is TRBJ2-7; 8 nucleotides agree with TRBD2. The CDR3 consists of 16 residues. CDR1 SEHNR and CDR2 FQNEAQ come from the germline V gene (reference sequence). V shed 6 bases and J 0 bases; nucleotides not matched to a gene: 10. CDR3 amino acids: CASRPPGGPSSYEQYF. The CDR3, as DNA: TGTGCCAGCAGACCCCCGGGAGGGCCGAGCTCCTACGAGCAGTACTTC.

Regarding this clone: This sample includes further DNA sequences coding for the same CDR3. The CDR3 DNA follows: TGTGCCAGCAGCCCCGGGACTCACTACGAGCAGTACTTC. It is translated as CASSPGTHYEQYF. The genes are TRBV9 and TRBJ2-7, with TRBD2 as a possible D gene (6 bases). Trimming shortened V by 4 bases and J by 3 bases, and 11 bases separated the two germline ends. The germline CDR1 and CDR2 sequences are SGDLS and YYNGEE. This CDR3 is built from 13 residues. Variable domain in full (rest from reference TRBV9 and TRBJ2-7): DSGVTQTPKHLITATGQRVTLRCSPRSGDLSVYWYQQSLDQGLQFLIQYYNGEERAKGNILERFSAQQFPDLHSELNLSSLELGDSALYFCASSPGTHYEQYFGPGTRLTVT.

V gene TRBV7-2 combines with J gene TRBJ1-2, with D tentatively TRBD1 (6 bases). Germline V gives CDR1 SGHTA, CDR2 FQGNSA. The CDR3 spans 15 residues. Trimming took 4 bases from V and 4 from J, leaving 16 bases between them. The CDR3 sequence: CASSSDSGWSYGYTF. The CDR3 nucleotides read TGTGCCAGCAGCTCGGACAGCGGCTGGAGCTATGGCTACACCTTC.

Only a few counts were recorded for this clone. The V call is TRBV19, the J call TRBJ1-2; D is undetermined. The V gene's germline CDR1 is LNHDA and CDR2 SQIVND (reference sequence). V lost 6 bases and J 3 bases, leaving 17 bases between the germline ends. There are 15 residues in the CDR3. The CDR3 sequence is CASRTPTGSYYGYTF. In DNA, the CDR3 is TGTGCCAGTAGGACCCCAACGGGGTCTTACTATGGCTACACCTTC.

The CDR3 spells CASSARSYGYTF. DNA of the CDR3: TGTGCCAGCAGCGCGAGGTCCTATGGCTACACCTTC. The chain couples TRBV9 to TRBJ1-2; D not resolved. Trimming shortened V by 3 bases and J by 4 bases, and 7 bases separated the two germline ends. The CDR3 extends over 12 amino acids. In germline, CDR1 is SGDLS, CDR2 YYNGEE.

The DNA of the CDR3 is TGTGCCAGCAGTTACGCTTCGGTTTCACCCCTCCACTTT. It yields the protein CASSYASVSPLHF. V and J are TRBV6-5 and TRBJ1-6; D is unclear. The CDR3 is 13 amino acids. The germline CDR1 and CDR2 sequences are MNHEY and SVGAGI. V lost 2 bases and J 9 bases, leaving 8 bases between the germline ends.

The chain has TRBV28 and TRBJ1-4, with D tentatively TRBD1 (6 bases). The germline V gene has CDR1 MDHEN and CDR2 SYDVKM. The V gene lost 3 bases and the J gene lost 0 bases, with 8 bases spanning the gap. This CDR3 has 15 residues. As DNA, the CDR3 is TGTGCCAGCAGTTTGACAGGAGCAACTAATGAAAAACTGTTTTTT. It codes for CASSLTGATNEKLFF.

J is TRBJ2-7 and V is TRBV18; 8 bases line up with TRBD2. After removal of 3 bases from V and 0 bases from J, the junction contained 4 bases not matched to a gene. Per germline, CDR1 KGHSH and CDR2 LQKENI. This CDR3 comprises 15 residues. The CDR3 loop is CASSPRTSFSYEQYF. The CDR3 DNA follows: TGTGCCAGCTCACCGAGGACTAGCTTCTCCTACGAGCAGTACTTC.

This chain joins TRBV2 and TRBJ1-4, with a possible D match to TRBD1 (5 bases). Germline assignment: CDR1 SNHLY and CDR2 FYNNEI. This CDR3 has 15 residues. The V end lost 5 bases, the J end lost 7 bases, and 17 bases lay between the germline ends. The CDR3 sequence: CASSLNRQQGEKLFF. For the CDR3, the DNA is TGTGCCAGCAGTCTCAATCGACAGCAAGGTGAAAAACTGTTTTTT. Based on the CDR3 plus reference TRBV2 and TRBJ1-4, the full variable domain is EPEVTQTPSHQVTQMGQEVILRCVPISNHLYFYWYRQILGQKVEFLVSFYNNEISEKSEIFDDQFSVERPDGSNFTLKIRSTKLEDSAMYFCASSLNRQQGEKLFFGSGTQLSVL.

The V and J genes are TRBV15 and TRBJ2-6; tentative D call: TRBD2 (6 bases). This CDR3 has 16 amino acids. V was clipped by 1 base and J by 0 bases, with 7 bases between them. Germline V gene lookup returns CDR1 LNHNV and CDR2 YYDKDF (reference sequence). DNA of the CDR3: TGTGCCACCAGCAGAGGCGGGAACTCTGGGGCCAACGTCCTGACTTTC. It codes for CATSRGGNSGANVLTF.

The chain recombines TRBV4-3 with TRBJ2-1, with D hard to call. V shed 4 bases and J shed 6 bases, with 10 bases lying between them. CDR1 is LGHNA, CDR2 YSLEER, per germline. The CDR3 covers 13 residues. The CDR3 DNA reads as TGCGCCAGCAGCCCCAAGGGCCTCAATGAGCAGTTCTTC. It codes for CASSPKGLNEQFF.

The rearrangement joins TRBV7-3 to TRBJ2-7; D is undetermined. Trimming removed 2 bases at V and 3 bases at J, with 8 bases between. Germline V gene data show CDR1 as SGHTA and CDR2 as FQGTGA. The CDR3 covers 13 residues. CDR3 protein: CASSLSLGYEQYF. CDR3 nucleotide sequence: TGTGCCAGCAGCTTATCATTGGGCTACGAGCAGTACTTC. Together with reference TRBV7-3 and TRBJ2-7, the CDR3 gives the full variable domain: GAGVSQTPSNKVTEKGKYVELRCDPISGHTALYWYRQSLGQGPEFLIYFQGTGAADDSGLPNDRFFAVRPEGSVSTLKIQRTERGDSAVYLCASSLSLGYEQYFGPGTRLTVT.

V usage is TRBV6-5 and J usage is TRBJ1-6; D gene ambiguous. Trimming pared 6 bases from V and 9 bases from J, leaving 12 bases between. The CDR3 spans 13 residues. Germline V lookup: CDR1 MNHEY, CDR2 SVGAGI. Here the CDR3 reads CASSPRASSPLHF. CDR3 sequence (DNA): TGTGCCAGCAGCCCCCGGGCAAGTTCACCCCTCCACTTT.

The chain carries TRBV5-5 and TRBJ1-4; D gene ambiguous. CDR1 and CDR2 (germline): SGHKS, YYEKEE (reference sequence). The CDR3 spans 11 residues. Trimming shortened V by 4 bases and J by 6 bases, and 4 bases separated the two germline ends. CDR3 in amino acids: CASSLDEKLFF. As DNA, the CDR3 is TGTGCCAGCAGCCTTGATGAAAAACTGTTTTTT.

This chain connects TRBV19 to TRBJ1-5; 9 bases align to TRBD1. Germline V CDR1 and CDR2: LNHDA, SQIVND (reference sequence). The CDR3 is 16 residues long. J gave up 6 bases and V 6 bases, and 12 bases lay outside the gene matches. The CDR3 DNA sequence: TGTGCCAGTAGCCTATCACAGGGGGCGCGAAGTCAGCCCCAGCATTTT. This codes for CASSLSQGARSQPQHF.

V usage is TRBV27 and J usage is TRBJ2-6; 11 nucleotides align to TRBD1. The J segment lost 4 bases and the V segment lost 2 bases, leaving 13 bases of the junction unmatched. The CDR3 runs 20 residues. Germline V gene sequence: CDR1 MNHEY, CDR2 SMNVEV (reference sequence). The CDR3 spells CASSLRRAGTGGSGANVLTF. CDR3 nucleotide sequence: TGTGCCAGCAGTTTACGCCGGGCCGGGACAGGGGGGTCAGGGGCCAACGTCCTGACTTTC.

The chain recombines TRBV7-2 with TRBJ2-5, with D tentatively TRBD1 (6 bases). The ends were cut back, 4 bases at V and 0 bases at J, with 12 bases in the middle. This CDR3 is built from 15 residues. Germline V gene lookup returns CDR1 SGHTA and CDR2 FQGNSA. The CDR3, as DNA: TGTGCCAGCAGCTGGAGGACAGCGTACCAAGAGACCCAGTACTTC. It yields the protein CASSWRTAYQETQYF.

V and J are TRBV28 and TRBJ2-4, with 7 bases that match TRBD1. CDR1 and CDR2 from the germline V gene are MDHEN and SYDVKM. With V trimmed by 4 bases and J by 0 bases, 6 bases remained unmatched. The CDR3 totals 16 residues. The CDR3 reads CASSSAGTVAKNIQYF. The CDR3 DNA sequence: TGTGCCAGCAGTTCCGCCGGGACAGTAGCCAAAAACATTCAGTACTTC.

This clone appeared a single time. The gene calls are TRBV6-4 and TRBJ1-5; D is undetermined. V was cut by 2 bases and J by 3 bases, with 5 bases left in between. This CDR3 comprises 13 residues. Looked up from germline, CDR1 is MRHNA and CDR2 is SNTAGT. The CDR3 DNA sequence: TGTGCCAGCAGTGACGGATACAATCAGCCCCAGCATTTT. Its translation: CASSDGYNQPQHF.

The chain employs TRBV28 and TRBJ2-1; 7 bases are a match to TRBD1. There are 15 residues in the CDR3. V trimming: 3 bases; J trimming: 5 bases; junction bases outside the gene matches: 7. Germline CDR1 is MDHEN and CDR2 is SYDVKM. Here the CDR3 reads CASSFPGQTHNEQFF. The CDR3 DNA reads as TGTGCCAGCAGTTTCCCGGGACAGACCCACAATGAGCAGTTCTTC.

This chain connects TRBV19 to TRBJ2-7; D unresolved. The V end lost 2 bases, the J end lost 5 bases, and 13 bases lay between the germline ends. The CDR3 length is 14 residues. Germline V CDR1 and CDR2: LNHDA, SQIVND (reference sequence). The CDR3 coding sequence is TGTGCCAGTAGTATATCAGCCGGATGGGACGAGCAGTACTTC. Protein product: CASSISAGWDEQYF.